The 3 T cell receptor beta chains presented below share a single source sample, sequenced in a study of shared clonotypes between healthy human individuals. Clones were sequenced by immunoSEQ multiplex PCR, and TCRdb holds only the in-frame ones, with some missing. Altogether 450,000 to 500,000 clones are present, 81% being singletons, with the ten largest covering about an eighth. The material sequenced was PBMCs. The receptors were gathered from a woman aged 40 to 50 in good health. Some clones in this sample may be carry-over from other donors' samples.

The chain recombines TRBV2 with TRBJ2-2, with D perhaps matching TRBD1 or TRBD2 (5 bases each). The germline gives CDR1 SNHLY, CDR2 FYNNEI. Trimming cost V 6 bases and J 0 bases, with 14 bases left between them. The CDR3 length is 16 residues. For the CDR3, the DNA is TGTGCCAGCAGGGCCGGGGCAAGCGCGAACACCGGGGAGCTGTTTTTT. It specifies CASRAGASANTGELFF.

Regarding this clone: A far larger clone lies a single base away; this is likely a read error. As DNA, the CDR3 is TGTGCCAGCAGCTTAGGGGCCGTACAGGGAAGAACTGAAGCTTTCTTT. Translated: CASSLGAVQGRTEAFF. The chain combines TRBV7-8 with TRBJ1-1, with D tentatively TRBD1 (6 bases). CDR1 is SGHVS, CDR2 FQNEAQ, per germline. The CDR3 runs to 16 residues. V was clipped by 1 base and J by 5 bases, with 17 bases between them.

The chain uses TRBV6-5 and TRBJ1-2; a possible D gene is TRBD1 (6 bases). The germline V gene encodes CDR1 MNHEY and CDR2 SVGAGI. Deletions cut 2 bases from V and 10 bases from J, with 14 bases between. The CDR3 is 13 amino acids. CDR3 sequence reads: CASSYGLGGLYTF. The CDR3 DNA is TGTGCCAGCAGTTACGGACTAGGGGGTCTCTACACCTTC.